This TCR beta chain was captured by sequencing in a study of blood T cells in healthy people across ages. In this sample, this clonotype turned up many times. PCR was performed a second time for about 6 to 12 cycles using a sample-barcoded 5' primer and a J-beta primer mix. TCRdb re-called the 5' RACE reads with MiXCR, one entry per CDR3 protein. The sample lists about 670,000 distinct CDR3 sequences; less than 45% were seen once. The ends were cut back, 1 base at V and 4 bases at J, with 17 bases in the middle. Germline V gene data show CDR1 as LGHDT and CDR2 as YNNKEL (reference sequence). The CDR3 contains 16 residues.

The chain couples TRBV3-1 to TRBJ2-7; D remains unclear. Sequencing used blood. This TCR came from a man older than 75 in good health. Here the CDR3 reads CASSQAGSPAKYEQYF. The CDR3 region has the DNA TGTGCCAGCAGCCAAGCGGGCTCCCCCGCAAAATACGAGCAGTACTTC.